Only a few counts were recorded for the clone carrying this TCR beta chain. This sample was taken from a study of blood T cell repertoires in COVID-19. On the study more broadly: Donors in the United States, Italy and Spain gave samples during acute or convalescent COVID-19.

Trimming at V came to 4 bases and at J to 2 bases, leaving 4 bases not matched to a gene. Germline V gene sequence: CDR1 SGHRS, CDR2 YFSETQ. The CDR3 totals 14 residues. In the study's own analysis: Amplifying reference gene primers gave estimates of nucleated cell counts. Sequencing was performed with immunoSEQ multiplex PCR; in TCRdb, only in-frame clones are kept and a portion is missing. Clonal size and the V and J genes are those of that table, whereas D and trimming came from the DNA. The sample yields 240,000 or so clones, 70% to 80% seen once. The rearrangement joins TRBV5-1 to TRBJ2-7, with TRBD1 identical over 9 bases. Sequenced sample: peripheral blood. This sequence originates from a woman of 80 years or more with acute or convalescent COVID-19. The CDR3 coding sequence is TGCGCCAGCAGCGAGGGACAGGGCGCCTACGAGCAGTACTTC. Encoded protein: CASSEGQGAYEQYF.